These T cell receptor beta chains were read from a single sample in a study of Graves' ophthalmopathy and Graves' hyperthyroidism. In TCRdb, the multiplex PCR reads were re-called with MiXCR into one record per CDR3 protein. The table records 500,000 to 700,000 distinct CDR3 sequences, approximately 21% of them present only once. The specimen was peripheral blood. These receptors all stem from a woman aged 18-29 years with stable Graves' hyperthyroidism. Some clones in this sample may be carry-over from other donors' samples. Both conserved end residues are part of each CDR3. Fields, in order: CDR3 DNA, CDR3 protein, V gene, D gene, J gene, clone size. The D gene is left open where the match is weak. Not every row has a clone size; where given, it reads once, few, many or a size class.

DNA: TGTGCCAGCAGTTACTCGGTGGGATATGCCTATGGCTACACCTTC
CDR3: CASSYSVGYAYGYTF
V: TRBV6-5
D: .
J: TRBJ1-2
size: many

DNA: TGTGCCAGCGGGGGAATCACGTCGATCTATGGCTACACCTTC
CDR3: CASGGITSIYGYTF
V: TRBV19
D: .
J: TRBJ1-2
size: many

DNA: TGTGCCAGCAGTTCGGACAGTTACACTGAAGCTTTCTTT
CDR3: CASSSDSYTEAFF
V: TRBV12-3/TRBV12-4
D: .
J: TRBJ1-1
size: many

DNA: TGTGCCAGTAGGGCGGACACTAGGCATGGCTACACCTTC
CDR3: CASRADTRHGYTF
V: TRBV19
D: .
J: TRBJ1-2
size: .

DNA: TGCAGCGTCACCGGGACCCTGATCCCTGAAGCTTTCTTT
CDR3: CSVTGTLIPEAFF
V: TRBV29-1
D: .
J: TRBJ1-1
size: many

DNA: TGTGCCAGCAGTTTATCAATTGTATGGGACAACGGCCGACAAGAGACCCAGTACTTC
CDR3: CASSLSIVWDNGRQETQYF
V: TRBV28
D: .
J: TRBJ2-5
size: .

DNA: TGTGCCAGCCGTGACACAGGTAGCAATCAGCCCCAGCATTTT
CDR3: CASRDTGSNQPQHF
V: TRBV7-2
D: .
J: TRBJ1-5
size: many

DNA: TGTGCCAGCAGTTTTACGTCCCGCGAAGCTTTCTTT
CDR3: CASSFTSREAFF
V: TRBV12-3/TRBV12-4
D: .
J: TRBJ1-1
size: .

DNA: TGTGCCAGCAGCTTAAAGGCGGTTTCCCCGACGCCGAACACTGAAGCTTCCTTT
CDR3: CASSLKAVSPTPNTEASF
V: TRBV11-2
D: .
J: TRBJ1-1
size: .

DNA: TGTGCTAGTGGTTTGGGGATAGGAGGCACTGAAGCTTTCTTT
CDR3: CASGLGIGGTEAFF
V: TRBV12-5
D: .
J: TRBJ1-1
size: many

DNA: TGTGCCAGCAGTGTCTACGGGACAGGGGGAGAGCAGTACTTC
CDR3: CASSVYGTGGEQYF
V: TRBV6-1
D: TRBD1
J: TRBJ2-7
size: .

DNA: TGCAGTGCTAGGGTGGGGACAATTGGTCGTTCGAACACCGGGGAGCTGTTTTTT
CDR3: CSARVGTIGRSNTGELFF
V: TRBV20-1
D: .
J: TRBJ2-2
size: .

DNA: TGCGCCAGCAGCCAAGTAGAAGGGACAGCCATCCTCAGCTATGGCTACACCTTC
CDR3: CASSQVEGTAILSYGYTF
V: TRBV4-1
D: TRBD1
J: TRBJ1-2
size: many

DNA: TGTGCCAGCAGTTACGGACTCCAGGGCACTGATGCTTTCTTT
CDR3: CASSYGLQGTDAFF
V: TRBV6-5
D: .
J: TRBJ1-1
size: few

DNA: TGTGCCAGCAGCGACTCTCCCTTTCAGTACTTC
CDR3: CASSDSPFQYF
V: TRBV6-2/TRBV6-3
D: .
J: TRBJ2-7
size: .

DNA: TGTGCCAGCACTCCCGGACAGGGGTTGAACGAGCAGTACTTC
CDR3: CASTPGQGLNEQYF
V: TRBV12-3/TRBV12-4
D: TRBD1
J: TRBJ2-7
size: .

DNA: TGTGCCAGCAGCCGCTTAGTGTGGGGCACCGGGGAGCTGTTTTTT
CDR3: CASSRLVWGTGELFF
V: TRBV3-1
D: .
J: TRBJ2-2
size: .